This TCR beta chain was observed in a study of cytomegalovirus exposure and HLA in healthy donors. The donors, nominally healthy at sampling, likely had unrecorded immune exposures. Trimming pared 3 bases from V and 4 bases from J, leaving 9 bases between. CDR1 and CDR2 from the germline V gene are MDHEN and SYDVKM. CDR3 length: 13 amino acids. The PCR ran on 60 Vbeta and 13 Jbeta primers. The repertoire was sequenced with immunoSEQ multiplex PCR; TCRdb's copy has only in-frame clones and lacks some. The sample data list roughly 100,000 clones. This rearrangement joins TRBV28 to TRBJ1-2, with unresolved D. This TCR was sampled from a woman aged 25 to 45 in good health and CMV-seronegative. The sample consisted of PBMCs. CDR3 bases: TGTGCCAGCAGTTTCGGCAGAGGCTATGGCTACACCTTC. Its protein is CASSFGRGYGYTF.